This TCR beta chain was captured by sequencing in a study of shared clonotypes between healthy human individuals. Study outcomes and limitations: Rarefaction analysis demonstrated incomplete sorted-subset sequencing notwithstanding large depth.

Worth noting for this clone: Its specificity is not known.

V lost 10 bases and J lost 7; bases outside the gene matches: 11. Per germline, CDR1 ENHRY and CDR2 SYGVKD. The CDR3 loop spans 15 amino acids. The table came from immunoSEQ multiplex PCR; TCRdb's copy has only in-frame clones and leaves some out. The sample has over a million clones; about 98.5% are singletons. Sequenced input: naive CD4+ T cells sorted from blood. Documented subset: CD45RA+ positively selected. The chain is built from TRBV10-3 and TRBJ2-1; 12 positions agree with TRBD2. This receptor was taken from a young man in good health. CDR3 protein: CASRMGLAGGNEQFF. DNA for the CDR3: TGTGCCAGCCGGATGGGTCTAGCGGGAGGGAATGAGCAGTTCTTC.